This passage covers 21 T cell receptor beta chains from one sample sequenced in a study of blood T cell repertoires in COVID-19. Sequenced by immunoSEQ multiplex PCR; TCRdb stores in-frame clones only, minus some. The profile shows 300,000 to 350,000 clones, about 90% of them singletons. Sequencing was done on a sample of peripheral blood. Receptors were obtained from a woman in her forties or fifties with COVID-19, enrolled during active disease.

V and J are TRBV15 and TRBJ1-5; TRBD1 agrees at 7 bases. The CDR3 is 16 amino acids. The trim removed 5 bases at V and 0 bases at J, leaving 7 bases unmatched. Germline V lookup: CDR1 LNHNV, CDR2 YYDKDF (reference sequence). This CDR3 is CATSGDRDYSNQPQHF. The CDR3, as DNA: TGTGCCACCAGCGGCGACAGGGATTATAGCAATCAGCCCCAGCATTTT.

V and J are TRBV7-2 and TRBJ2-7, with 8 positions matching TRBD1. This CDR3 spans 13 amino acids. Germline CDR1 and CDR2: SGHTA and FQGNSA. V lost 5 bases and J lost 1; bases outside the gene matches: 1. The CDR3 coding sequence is TGTGCCAGCAGCCGGGACAGGTCCTACGAGCAGTACTTC. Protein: CASSRDRSYEQYF. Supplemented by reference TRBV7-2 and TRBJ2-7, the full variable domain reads GAGVSQSPSNKVTEKGKDVELRCDPISGHTALYWYRQSLGQGLEFLIYFQGNSAPDKSGLPSDRFSAERTGGSVSTLTIQRTQQEDSAVYLCASSRDRSYEQYFGPGTRLTVT.

The CDR3 DNA follows: TGTGCCAGCAGCTATGGACAGAGAGAGACCCAGTACTTC. Its protein is CASSYGQRETQYF. The chain is built from TRBV11-3 and TRBJ2-5; D is possibly TRBD1 (6 bases). V dropped 4 bases and J dropped 4 bases, with 10 bases sitting between them. The CDR3 consists of 13 residues. CDR1 is SGHNT and CDR2 is YENEEA in the germline V gene. The complete variable domain, with remaining parts taken from reference TRBV11-3 and TRBJ2-5, reads EAGVVQSPRYKIIEKKQPVAFWCNPISGHNTLYWYLQNLGQGPELLIRYENEEAVDDSQLPKDRFSAERLKGVDSTLKIQPAELGDSAVYLCASSYGQRETQYFGPGTRLLVL.

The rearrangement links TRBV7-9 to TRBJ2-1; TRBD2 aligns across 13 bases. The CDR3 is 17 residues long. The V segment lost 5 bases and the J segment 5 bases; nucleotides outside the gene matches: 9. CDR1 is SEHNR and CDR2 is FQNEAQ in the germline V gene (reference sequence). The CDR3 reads CASSTPSGTSGDNEQFF. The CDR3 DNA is TGTGCCAGCAGCACCCCCTCCGGGACTAGCGGGGACAATGAGCAGTTCTTC.

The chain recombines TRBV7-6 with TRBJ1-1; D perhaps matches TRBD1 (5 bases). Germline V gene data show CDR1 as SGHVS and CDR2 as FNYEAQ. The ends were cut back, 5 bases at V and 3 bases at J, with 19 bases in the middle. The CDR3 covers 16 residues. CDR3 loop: CASSAAGRGLDTEAFF. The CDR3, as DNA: TGTGCCAGCAGCGCCGCGGGTCGGGGGTTGGACACTGAAGCTTTCTTT. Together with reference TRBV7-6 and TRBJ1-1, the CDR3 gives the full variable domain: GAGVSQSPRYKVTKRGQDVALRCDPISGHVSLYWYRQALGQGPEFLTYFNYEAQQDKSGLPNDRFSAERPEGSISTLTIQRTEQRDSAMYRCASSAAGRGLDTEAFFGQGTRLTVV.

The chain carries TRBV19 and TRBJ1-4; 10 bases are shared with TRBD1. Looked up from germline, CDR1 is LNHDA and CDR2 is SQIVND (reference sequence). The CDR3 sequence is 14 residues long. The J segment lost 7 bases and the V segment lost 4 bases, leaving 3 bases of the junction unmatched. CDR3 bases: TGTGCCAGTAGTAGACAGGGGGCTTTTGAAAAACTGTTTTTT. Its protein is CASSRQGAFEKLFF.

The CDR3 DNA sequence: TGTGCCAGCTCACCTGGCTATCAGCCCCAGCATTTT. It translates to CASSPGYQPQHF. This chain joins TRBV18 and TRBJ1-5, with D hard to call. This CDR3 has 12 residues. V was shortened by 3 bases and J by 5 bases, with 5 bases between the two germline ends. Germline assignment: CDR1 KGHSH and CDR2 LQKENI. Variable domain in full (rest from reference TRBV18 and TRBJ1-5): NAGVMQNPRHLVRRRGQEARLRCSPMKGHSHVYWYRQLPEEGLKFMVYLQKENIIDESGMPKERFSAEFPKEGPSILRIQQVVRGDSAAYFCASSPGYQPQHFGDGTRLSIL.

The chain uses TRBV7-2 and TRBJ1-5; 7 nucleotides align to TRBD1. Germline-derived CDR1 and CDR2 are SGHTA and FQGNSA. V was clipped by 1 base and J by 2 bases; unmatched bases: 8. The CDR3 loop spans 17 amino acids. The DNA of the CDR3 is TGTGCCAGCAGCTTAGACGGACAGGCCTTGGGCAATCAGCCCCAGCATTTT. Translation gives CASSLDGQALGNQPQHF.

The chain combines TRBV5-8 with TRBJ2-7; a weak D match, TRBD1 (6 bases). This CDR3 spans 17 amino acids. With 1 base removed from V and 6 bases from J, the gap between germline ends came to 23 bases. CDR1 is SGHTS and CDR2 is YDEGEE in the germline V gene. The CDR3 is CASSLSMPGHRTGEQYF. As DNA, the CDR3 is TGTGCCAGCAGCTTGAGTATGCCGGGACACCGAACGGGCGAGCAGTACTTC. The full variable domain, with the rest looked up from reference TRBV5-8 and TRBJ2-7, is EAGVTQSPTHLIKTRGQQATLRCSPISGHTSVYWYQQALGLGLQFLLWYDEGEERNRGNFPPRFSGRQFPNYSSELNVNALELEDSALYLCASSLSMPGHRTGEQYFGPGTRLTVT.

The CDR3 bases are TGTGCCAGCAGTGCGGGACAGGGGGCGCATTATGAAGCTTTCTTT. Its protein is CASSAGQGAHYEAFF. The chain recombines TRBV25-1 with TRBJ1-1, with 12 bases lining up with TRBD1. V was pared by 4 bases and J by 7 bases, with 7 bases of the junction left unmatched. Germline V gene data show CDR1 as MGHDK and CDR2 as SYGVNS. The CDR3 contains 15 residues.

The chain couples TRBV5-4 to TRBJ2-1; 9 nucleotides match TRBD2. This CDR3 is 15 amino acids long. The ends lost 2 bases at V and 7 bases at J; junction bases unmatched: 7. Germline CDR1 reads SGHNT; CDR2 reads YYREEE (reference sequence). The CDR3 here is CASSFGLAGMNEQFF. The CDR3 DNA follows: TGTGCCAGCAGCTTTGGTCTAGCGGGAATGAATGAGCAGTTCTTC.

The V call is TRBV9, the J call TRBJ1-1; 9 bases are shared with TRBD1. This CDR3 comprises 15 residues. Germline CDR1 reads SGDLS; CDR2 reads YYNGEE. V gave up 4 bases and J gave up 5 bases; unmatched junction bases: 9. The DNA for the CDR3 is TGTGCCAGCAGCTTAACCGGGACAGGGAGGACTGAAGCTTTCTTT. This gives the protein CASSLTGTGRTEAFF. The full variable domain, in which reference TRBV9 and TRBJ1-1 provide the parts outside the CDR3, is DSGVTQTPKHLITATGQRVTLRCSPRSGDLSVYWYQQSLDQGLQFLIQYYNGEERAKGNILERFSAQQFPDLHSELNLSSLELGDSALYFCASSLTGTGRTEAFFGQGTRLTVV.

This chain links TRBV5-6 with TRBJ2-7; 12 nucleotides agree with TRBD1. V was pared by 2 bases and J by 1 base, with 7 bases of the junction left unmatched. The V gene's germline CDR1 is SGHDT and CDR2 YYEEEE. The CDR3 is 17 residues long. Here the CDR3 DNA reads TGTGCCAGCAGCTTTCTTGGGACAGGGGGCCGTTCCTACGAGCAGTACTTC. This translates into CASSFLGTGGRSYEQYF.

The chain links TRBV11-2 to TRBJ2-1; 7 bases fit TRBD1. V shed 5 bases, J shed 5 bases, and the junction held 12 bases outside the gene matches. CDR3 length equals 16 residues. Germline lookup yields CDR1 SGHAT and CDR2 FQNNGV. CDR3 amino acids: CASSHSWVQGDNEQFF. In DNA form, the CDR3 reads TGTGCCAGCAGCCACTCGTGGGTGCAGGGGGACAATGAGCAGTTCTTC. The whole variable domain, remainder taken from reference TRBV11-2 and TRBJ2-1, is EAGVAQSPRYKIIEKRQSVAFWCNPISGHATLYWYQQILGQGPKLLIQFQNNGVVDDSQLPKDRFSAERLKGVDSTLKIQPAKLEDSAVYLCASSHSWVQGDNEQFFGPGTRLTVL.

This CDR3 reads CASSQVLGVANQPQHF. The DNA for the CDR3 is TGCGCCAGCAGCCAAGTCCTCGGGGTGGCCAATCAGCCCCAGCATTTT. The rearrangement uses TRBV4-1 and TRBJ1-5; the D is unclear. The V and J ends lost 1 base and 3 bases respectively, with 13 bases between them. Per the germline V gene, CDR1 is MGHRA and CDR2 is YSYEKL. The CDR3 runs to 16 residues.

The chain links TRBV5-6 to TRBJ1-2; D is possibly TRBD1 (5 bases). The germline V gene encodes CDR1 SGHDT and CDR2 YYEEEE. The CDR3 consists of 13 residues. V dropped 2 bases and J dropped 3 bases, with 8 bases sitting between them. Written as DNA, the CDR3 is TGTGCCAGCAGCTTTGAACAGGACTATGGCTACACCTTC. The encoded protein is CASSFEQDYGYTF.

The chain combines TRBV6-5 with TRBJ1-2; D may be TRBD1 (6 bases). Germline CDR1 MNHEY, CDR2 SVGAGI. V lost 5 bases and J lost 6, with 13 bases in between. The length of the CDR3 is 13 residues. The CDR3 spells CASSPRAGDGYTF. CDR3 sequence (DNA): TGTGCCAGCAGTCCGCGGGCAGGGGATGGCTACACCTTC.

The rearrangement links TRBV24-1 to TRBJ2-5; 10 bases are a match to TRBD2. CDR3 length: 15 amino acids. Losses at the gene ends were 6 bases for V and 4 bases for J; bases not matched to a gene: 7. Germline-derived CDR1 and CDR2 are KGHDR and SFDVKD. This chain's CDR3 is CATSPSGRKGETQYF. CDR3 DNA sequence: TGTGCCACCAGTCCTAGCGGGAGAAAAGGAGAGACCCAGTACTTC.

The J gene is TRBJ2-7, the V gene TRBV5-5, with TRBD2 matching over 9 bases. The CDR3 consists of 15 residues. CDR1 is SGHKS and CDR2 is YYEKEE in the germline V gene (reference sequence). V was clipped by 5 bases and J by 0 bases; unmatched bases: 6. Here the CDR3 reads CASSLLAGLSYEQYF. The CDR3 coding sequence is TGTGCCAGCAGTCTACTAGCGGGTCTCTCCTACGAGCAGTACTTC.

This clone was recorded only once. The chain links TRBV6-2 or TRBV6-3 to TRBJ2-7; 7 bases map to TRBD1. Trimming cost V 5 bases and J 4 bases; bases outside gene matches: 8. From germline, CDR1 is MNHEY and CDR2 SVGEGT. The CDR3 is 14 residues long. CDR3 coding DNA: TGTGCCAGCAGTCACAGGGACAGCAGTTACGAGCAGTACTTC. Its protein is CASSHRDSSYEQYF.

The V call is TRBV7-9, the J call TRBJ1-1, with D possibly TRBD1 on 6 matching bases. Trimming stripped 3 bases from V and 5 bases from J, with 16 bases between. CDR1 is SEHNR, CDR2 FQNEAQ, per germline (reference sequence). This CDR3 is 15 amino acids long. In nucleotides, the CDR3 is TGTGCCAGCAGCTTTTCAACAGGGAAGTCGACTGAAGCTTTCTTT. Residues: CASSFSTGKSTEAFF. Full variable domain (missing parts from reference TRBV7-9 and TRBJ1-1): DTGVSQNPRHKITKRGQNVTFRCDPISEHNRLYWYRQTLGQGPEFLTYFQNEAQLEKSRLLSDRFSAERPKGSFSTLEIQRTEQGDSAMYLCASSFSTGKSTEAFFGQGTRLTVV.